This TCR beta chain was retrieved from a study of blood T cell repertoires in COVID-19. Overall study: The origin of the acute and convalescent COVID-19 samples was the United States, Italy and Spain. The cDNA or gDNA used as material had been derived from T cells, B-cell-depleted T cells, or PBMCs.

This CDR3 is 15 amino acids long. Germline V gene sequence: CDR1 LNHDA, CDR2 SQIVND (reference sequence). V was pared by 4 bases and J by 4 bases, with 6 bases of the junction left unmatched. As handled by the study authors: Scientists estimated how many nucleated cells there were by amplifying reference gene primers. Using immunoSEQ multiplex PCR, the repertoire was profiled, and TCRdb retains in-frame clones only, with some absent. V and J calls and clone size are those listed in that table; D and trimming were worked out from the DNA. The sample gives tens of thousands of clones, roughly 89% of which show up once; more than 5% is in the top ten. Patients in Seattle were enrolled during active infection, then followed longitudinally.

V usage is TRBV19 and J usage is TRBJ1-4, with TRBD1 matching 7 bases. Sequencing was carried out using peripheral blood. This receptor was obtained from a man in his 60s with COVID-19, enrolled during active disease. The CDR3 DNA follows: TGTGCCAGTAGTAACAGGGGTGGACATAATGAAAAACTGTTTTTT. This gives the protein CASSNRGGHNEKLFF. The full variable domain, with the rest looked up from reference TRBV19 and TRBJ1-4, is DGGITQSPKYLFRKEGQNVTLSCEQNLNHDAMYWYRQDPGQGLRLIYYSQIVNDFQKGDIAEGYSVSREKKESFPLTVTSAQKNPTAFYLCASSNRGGHNEKLFFGSGTQLSVL.